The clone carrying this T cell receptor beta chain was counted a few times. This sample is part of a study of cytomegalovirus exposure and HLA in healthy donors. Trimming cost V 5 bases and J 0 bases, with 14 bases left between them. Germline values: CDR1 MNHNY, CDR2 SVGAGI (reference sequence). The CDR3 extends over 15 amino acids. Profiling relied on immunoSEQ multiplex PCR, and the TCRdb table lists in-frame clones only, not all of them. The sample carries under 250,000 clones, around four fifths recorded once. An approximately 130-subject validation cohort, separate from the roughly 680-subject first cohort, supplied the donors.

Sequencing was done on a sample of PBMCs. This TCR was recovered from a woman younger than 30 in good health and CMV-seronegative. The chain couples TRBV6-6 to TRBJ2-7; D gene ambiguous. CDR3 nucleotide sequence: TGTGCCAGCAGTCCCCGTGGGTCCCTCTCCTACGAGCAGTACTTC. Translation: CASSPRGSLSYEQYF.